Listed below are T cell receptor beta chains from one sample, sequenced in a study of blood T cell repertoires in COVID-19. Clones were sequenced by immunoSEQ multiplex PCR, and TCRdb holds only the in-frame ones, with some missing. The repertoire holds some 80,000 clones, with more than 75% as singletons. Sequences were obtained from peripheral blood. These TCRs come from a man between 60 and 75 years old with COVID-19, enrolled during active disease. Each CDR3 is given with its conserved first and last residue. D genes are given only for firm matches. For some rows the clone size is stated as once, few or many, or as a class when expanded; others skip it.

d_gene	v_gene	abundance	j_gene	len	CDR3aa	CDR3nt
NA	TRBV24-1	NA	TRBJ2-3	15	CATSDTGFGTDTQYF	TGTGCCACCAGTGATACAGGGTTCGGGACAGATACGCAGTATTTT
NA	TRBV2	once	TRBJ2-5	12	CASSENLETQYF	TGTGCCAGCAGTGAGAACTTGGAGACCCAGTACTTC
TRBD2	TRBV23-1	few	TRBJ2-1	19	CASISPTDRWLAGMNEQFF	TGCGCCAGCATATCACCTACAGATCGTTGGCTAGCGGGAATGAATGAGCAGTTCTTC
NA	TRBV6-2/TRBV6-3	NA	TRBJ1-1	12	CASSYLHTEAFF	TGTGCCAGCAGTTACCTACACACTGAAGCTTTCTTT
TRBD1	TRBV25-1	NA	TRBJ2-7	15	CASSGNDRVLGEQYF	TGTGCCAGCAGTGGGAATGACAGGGTCCTAGGTGAGCAGTACTTC
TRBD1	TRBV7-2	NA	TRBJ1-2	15	CASSLAPDRLVGYTF	TGTGCCAGCAGCTTAGCGCCGGACAGGCTGGTCGGCTACACCTTC
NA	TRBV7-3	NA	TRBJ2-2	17	CASSLMGQGSNTGELFF	TGTGCCAGCAGCTTAATGGGGCAGGGATCGAACACCGGGGAGCTGTTTTTT
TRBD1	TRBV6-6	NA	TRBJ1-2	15	CASSPQGAGNYGYTF	TGTGCCAGCAGTCCACAGGGGGCTGGGAACTATGGCTACACCTTC
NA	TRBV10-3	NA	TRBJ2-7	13	CAISVGGSHEQYF	TGTGCCATCAGTGTTGGCGGTTCACACGAGCAGTACTTC
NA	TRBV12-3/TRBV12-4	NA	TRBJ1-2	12	CASSSGDYGYTF	TGTGCCAGCAGTTCAGGGGACTATGGCTACACCTTC
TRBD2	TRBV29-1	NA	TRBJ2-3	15	CSVEGLAGGTDTQYF	TGCAGCGTTGAGGGCCTAGCGGGAGGCACAGATACGCAGTATTTT